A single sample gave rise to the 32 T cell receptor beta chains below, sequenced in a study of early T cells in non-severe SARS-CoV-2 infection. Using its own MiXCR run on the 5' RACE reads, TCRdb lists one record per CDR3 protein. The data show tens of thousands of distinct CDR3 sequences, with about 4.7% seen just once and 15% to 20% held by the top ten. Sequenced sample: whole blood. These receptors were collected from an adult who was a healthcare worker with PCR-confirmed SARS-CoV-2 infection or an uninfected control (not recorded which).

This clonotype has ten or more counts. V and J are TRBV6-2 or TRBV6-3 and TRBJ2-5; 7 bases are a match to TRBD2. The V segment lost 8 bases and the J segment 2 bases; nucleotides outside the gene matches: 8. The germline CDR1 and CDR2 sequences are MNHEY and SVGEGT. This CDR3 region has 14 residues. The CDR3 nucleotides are TGTGCCAGCGCACGCGGCGGGGGTCAAGAGACCCAGTACTTC. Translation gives CASARGGGQETQYF.

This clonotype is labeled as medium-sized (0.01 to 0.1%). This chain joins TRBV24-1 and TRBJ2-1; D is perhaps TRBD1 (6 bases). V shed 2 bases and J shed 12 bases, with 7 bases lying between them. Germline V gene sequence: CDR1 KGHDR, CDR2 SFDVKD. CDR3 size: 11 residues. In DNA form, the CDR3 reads TGTGCCACCAGTGATTCGACAGGGCAGTTCTTC. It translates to CATSDSTGQFF.

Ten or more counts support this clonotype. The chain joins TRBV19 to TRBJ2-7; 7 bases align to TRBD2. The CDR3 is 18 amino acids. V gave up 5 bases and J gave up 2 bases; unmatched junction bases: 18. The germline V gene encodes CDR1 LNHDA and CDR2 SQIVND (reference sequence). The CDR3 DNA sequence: TGTGCCAGTAGTCCGATGACGAGGAGGACGGGAGGCGCCTACGAGCAGTACTTC. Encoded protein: CASSPMTRRTGGAYEQYF.

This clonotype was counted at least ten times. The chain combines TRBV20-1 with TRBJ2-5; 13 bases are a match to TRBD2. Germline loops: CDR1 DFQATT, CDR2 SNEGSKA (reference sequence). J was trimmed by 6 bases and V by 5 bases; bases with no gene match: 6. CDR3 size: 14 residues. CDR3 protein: CSAVGLAGSQTQYF. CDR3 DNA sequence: TGCAGTGCTGTGGGACTAGCGGGATCCCAGACCCAGTACTTC.

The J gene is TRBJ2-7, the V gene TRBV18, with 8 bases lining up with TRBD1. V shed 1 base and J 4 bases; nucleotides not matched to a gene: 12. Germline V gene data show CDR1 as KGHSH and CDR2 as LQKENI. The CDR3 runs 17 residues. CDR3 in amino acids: CASSPLPLGQGWYEQYF. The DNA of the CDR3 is TGTGCCAGCTCACCACTCCCTTTAGGACAGGGTTGGTACGAGCAGTACTTC.

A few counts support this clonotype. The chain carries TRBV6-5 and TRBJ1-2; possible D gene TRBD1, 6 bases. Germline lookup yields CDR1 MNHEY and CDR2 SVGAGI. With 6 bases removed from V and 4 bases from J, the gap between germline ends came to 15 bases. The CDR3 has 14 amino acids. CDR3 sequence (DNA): TGTGCCAGCAGCCGAGGGGGAAAAATCTATGGCTACACCTTC. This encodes CASSRGGKIYGYTF.

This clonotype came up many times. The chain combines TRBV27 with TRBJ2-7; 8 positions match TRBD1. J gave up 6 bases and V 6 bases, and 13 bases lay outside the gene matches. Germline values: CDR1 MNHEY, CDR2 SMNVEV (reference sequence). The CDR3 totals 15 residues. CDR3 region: CASSPPPLTGVEQYF. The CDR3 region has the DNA TGTGCCAGCAGCCCCCCCCCCTTGACAGGGGTCGAGCAGTACTTC.

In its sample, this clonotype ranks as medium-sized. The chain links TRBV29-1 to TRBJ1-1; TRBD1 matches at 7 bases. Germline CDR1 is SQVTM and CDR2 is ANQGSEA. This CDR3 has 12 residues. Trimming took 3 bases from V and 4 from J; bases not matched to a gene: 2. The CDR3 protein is CSVDRGRTEAFF. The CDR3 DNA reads TGCAGCGTTGATAGGGGGCGCACTGAAGCTTTCTTT.

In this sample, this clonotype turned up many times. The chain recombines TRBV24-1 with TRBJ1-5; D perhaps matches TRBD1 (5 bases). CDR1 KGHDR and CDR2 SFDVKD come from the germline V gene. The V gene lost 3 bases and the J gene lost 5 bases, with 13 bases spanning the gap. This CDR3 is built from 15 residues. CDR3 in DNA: TGTGCCACCAGTGATGCCACAGGTCCAGATCAGCCCCAGCATTTT. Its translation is CATSDATGPDQPQHF.

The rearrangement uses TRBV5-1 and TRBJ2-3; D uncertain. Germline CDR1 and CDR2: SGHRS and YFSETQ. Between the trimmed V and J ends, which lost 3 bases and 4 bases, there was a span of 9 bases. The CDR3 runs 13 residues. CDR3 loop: CASSSAVADTQYF. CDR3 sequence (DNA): TGCGCCAGCAGCTCGGCCGTCGCAGATACGCAGTATTTT.

The CDR3 here is CASSPGGDTQYF. CDR3 nucleotides: TGTGCCAGCTCACCGGGTGGGGATACGCAGTATTTT. This chain joins TRBV18 and TRBJ2-3, with unresolved D. CDR3 length equals 12 residues. V shed 3 bases and J shed 6 bases, with 7 bases lying between them. CDR1 is KGHSH and CDR2 is LQKENI in the germline V gene. Combining the CDR3 with reference TRBV18 and TRBJ2-3 gives the whole variable domain NAGVMQNPRHLVRRRGQEARLRCSPMKGHSHVYWYRQLPEEGLKFMVYLQKENIIDESGMPKERFSAEFPKEGPSILRIQQVVRGDSAAYFCASSPGGDTQYFGPGTRLTVL.

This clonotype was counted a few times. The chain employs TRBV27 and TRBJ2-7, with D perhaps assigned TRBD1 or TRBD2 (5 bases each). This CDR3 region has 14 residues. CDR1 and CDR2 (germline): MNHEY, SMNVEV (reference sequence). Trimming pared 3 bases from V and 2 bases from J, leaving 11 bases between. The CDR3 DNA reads TGTGCCAGCAGTTTCGGGACCGACGCCTACGAGCAGTACTTC. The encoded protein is CASSFGTDAYEQYF.

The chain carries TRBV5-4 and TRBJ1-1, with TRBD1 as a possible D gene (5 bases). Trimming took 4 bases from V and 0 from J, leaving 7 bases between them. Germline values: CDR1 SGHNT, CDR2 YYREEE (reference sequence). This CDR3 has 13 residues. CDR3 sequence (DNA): TGTGCCAGCAGCCGGGACGTGAACACTGAAGCTTTCTTT. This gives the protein CASSRDVNTEAFF.

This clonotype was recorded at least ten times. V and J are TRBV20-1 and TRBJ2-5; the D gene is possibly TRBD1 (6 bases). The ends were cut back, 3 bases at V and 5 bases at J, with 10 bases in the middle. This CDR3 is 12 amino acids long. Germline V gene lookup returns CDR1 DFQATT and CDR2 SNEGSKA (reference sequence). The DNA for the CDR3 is TGCAGTGCTAGTGGGGGCCAGGAGACCCAGTACTTC. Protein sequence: CSASGGQETQYF.

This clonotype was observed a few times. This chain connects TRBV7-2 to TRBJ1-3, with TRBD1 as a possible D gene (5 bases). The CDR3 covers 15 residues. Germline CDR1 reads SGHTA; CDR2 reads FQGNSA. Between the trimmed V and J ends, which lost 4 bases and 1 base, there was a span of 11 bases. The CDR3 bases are TGTGCCAGCAGCTCCTGGGGGGGTTCTGGAAACACCATATATTTT. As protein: CASSSWGGSGNTIYF. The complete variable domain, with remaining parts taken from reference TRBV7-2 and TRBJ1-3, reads GAGVSQSPSNKVTEKGKDVELRCDPISGHTALYWYRQSLGQGLEFLIYFQGNSAPDKSGLPSDRFSAERTGGSVSTLTIQRTQQEDSAVYLCASSSWGGSGNTIYFGEGSWLTVV.

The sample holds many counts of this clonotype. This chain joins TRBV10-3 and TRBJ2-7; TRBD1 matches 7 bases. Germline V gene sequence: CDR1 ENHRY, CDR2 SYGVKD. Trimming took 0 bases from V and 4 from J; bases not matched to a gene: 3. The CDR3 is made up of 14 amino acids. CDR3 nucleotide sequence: TGTGCCATCAGTGAGTCTGGCAGGGGGTACGAGCAGTACTTC. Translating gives CAISESGRGYEQYF.

The CDR3 region is CASSRRGGVNNEQFF. The CDR3 nucleotides are TGTGCCAGCAGCCGCAGAGGGGGCGTAAATAATGAGCAGTTCTTC. V and J are TRBV3-1 and TRBJ2-1, with TRBD1 identical over 7 bases. The germline V gene has CDR1 LGHDT and CDR2 YNNKEL (reference sequence). J was trimmed by 7 bases and V by 4 bases; bases with no gene match: 10. This CDR3 is built from 15 residues.

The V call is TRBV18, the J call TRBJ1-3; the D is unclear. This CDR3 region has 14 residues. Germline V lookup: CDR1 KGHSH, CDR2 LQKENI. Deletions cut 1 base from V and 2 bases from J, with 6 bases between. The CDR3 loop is CASSPQKTGNTIYF. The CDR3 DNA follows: TGTGCCAGCTCACCACAGAAAACTGGAAACACCATATATTTT.

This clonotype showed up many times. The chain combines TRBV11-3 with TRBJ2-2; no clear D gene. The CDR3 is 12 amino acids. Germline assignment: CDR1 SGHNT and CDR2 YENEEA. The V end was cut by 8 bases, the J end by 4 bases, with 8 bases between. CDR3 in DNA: TGTGCCAGCGGTCCTGGCACCGGGGAGCTGTTTTTT. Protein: CASGPGTGELFF.

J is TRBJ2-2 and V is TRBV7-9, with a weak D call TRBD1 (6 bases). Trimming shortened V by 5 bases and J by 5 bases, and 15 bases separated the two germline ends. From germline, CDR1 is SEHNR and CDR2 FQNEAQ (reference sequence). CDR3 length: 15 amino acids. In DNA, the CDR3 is TGTGCCAGCAGCCCCCAGGGGATTGATACCGGGGAGCTGTTTTTT. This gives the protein CASSPQGIDTGELFF.

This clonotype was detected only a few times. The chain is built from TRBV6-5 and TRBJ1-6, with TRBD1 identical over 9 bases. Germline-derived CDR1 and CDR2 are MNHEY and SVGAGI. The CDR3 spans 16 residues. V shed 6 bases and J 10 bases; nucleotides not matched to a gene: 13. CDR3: CASSREVLTGGSPLHF. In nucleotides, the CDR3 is TGTGCCAGCAGCCGCGAGGTCCTGACAGGGGGATCACCCCTCCACTTT.

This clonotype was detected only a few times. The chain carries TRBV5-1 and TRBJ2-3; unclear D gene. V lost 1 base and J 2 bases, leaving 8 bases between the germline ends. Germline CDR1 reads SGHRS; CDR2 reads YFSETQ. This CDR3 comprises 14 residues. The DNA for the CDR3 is TGCGCCAGCAGCTTGAGGATTTCCACAGATACGCAGTATTTT. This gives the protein CASSLRISTDTQYF.

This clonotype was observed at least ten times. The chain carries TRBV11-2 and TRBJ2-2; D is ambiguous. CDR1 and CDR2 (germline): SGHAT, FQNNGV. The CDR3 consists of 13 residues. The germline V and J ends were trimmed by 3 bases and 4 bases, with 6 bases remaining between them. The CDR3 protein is CASSLAGTGELFF. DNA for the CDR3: TGTGCCAGCAGCTTGGCAGGCACCGGGGAGCTGTTTTTT. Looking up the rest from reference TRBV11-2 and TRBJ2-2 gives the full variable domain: EAGVAQSPRYKIIEKRQSVAFWCNPISGHATLYWYQQILGQGPKLLIQFQNNGVVDDSQLPKDRFSAERLKGVDSTLKIQPAKLEDSAVYLCASSLAGTGELFFGEGSRLTVL.

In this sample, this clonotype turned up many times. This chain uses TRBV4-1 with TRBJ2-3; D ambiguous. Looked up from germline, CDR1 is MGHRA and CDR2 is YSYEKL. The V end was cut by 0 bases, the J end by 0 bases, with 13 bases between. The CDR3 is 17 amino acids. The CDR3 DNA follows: TGCGCCAGCAGCCAAGATCCGTTACCCGGGAGCACAGATACGCAGTATTTT. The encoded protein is CASSQDPLPGSTDTQYF.

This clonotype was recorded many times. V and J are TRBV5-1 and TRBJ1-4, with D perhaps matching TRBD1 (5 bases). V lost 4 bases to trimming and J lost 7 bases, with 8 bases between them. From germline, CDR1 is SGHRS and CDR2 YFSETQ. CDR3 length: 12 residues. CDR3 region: CASSGQAEKLFF. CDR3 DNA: TGCGCCAGCAGCGGACAAGCTGAAAAACTGTTTTTT.

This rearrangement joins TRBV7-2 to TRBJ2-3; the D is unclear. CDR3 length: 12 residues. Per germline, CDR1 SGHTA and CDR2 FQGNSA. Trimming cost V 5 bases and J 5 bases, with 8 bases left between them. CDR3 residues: CASSPKKDTQYF. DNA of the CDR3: TGTGCCAGCAGCCCGAAGAAAGATACGCAGTATTTT. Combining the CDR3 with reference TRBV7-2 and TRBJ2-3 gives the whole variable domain GAGVSQSPSNKVTEKGKDVELRCDPISGHTALYWYRQSLGQGLEFLIYFQGNSAPDKSGLPSDRFSAERTGGSVSTLTIQRTQQEDSAVYLCASSPKKDTQYFGPGTRLTVL.

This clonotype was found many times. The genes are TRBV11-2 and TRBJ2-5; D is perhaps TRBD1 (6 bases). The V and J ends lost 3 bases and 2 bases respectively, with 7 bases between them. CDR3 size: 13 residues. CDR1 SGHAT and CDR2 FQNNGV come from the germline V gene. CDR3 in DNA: TGTGCCAGCAGCTTTGGACAGCAAGAGACCCAGTACTTC. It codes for CASSFGQQETQYF.

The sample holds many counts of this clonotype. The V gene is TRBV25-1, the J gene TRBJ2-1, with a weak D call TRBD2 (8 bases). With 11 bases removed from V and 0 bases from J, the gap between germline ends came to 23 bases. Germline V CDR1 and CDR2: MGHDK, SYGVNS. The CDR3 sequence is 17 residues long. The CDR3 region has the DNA TGTGCCTCTCAGGGGGGTAGCGGGGTGCCCTCCTACAATGAGCAGTTCTTC. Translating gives CASQGGSGVPSYNEQFF.

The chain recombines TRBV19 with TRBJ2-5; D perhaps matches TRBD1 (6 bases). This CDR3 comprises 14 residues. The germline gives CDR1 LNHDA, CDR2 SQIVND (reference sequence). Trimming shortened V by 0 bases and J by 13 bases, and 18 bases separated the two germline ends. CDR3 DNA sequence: TGTGCCAGTAGTATAGATCTAACGACAGGACACCTGTACTTC. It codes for CASSIDLTTGHLYF.

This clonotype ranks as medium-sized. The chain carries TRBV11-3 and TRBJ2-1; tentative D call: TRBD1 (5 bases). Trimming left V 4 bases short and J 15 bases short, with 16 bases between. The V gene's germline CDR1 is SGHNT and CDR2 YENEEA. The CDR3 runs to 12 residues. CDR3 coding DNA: TGTGCCAGCAGCTCAGAACGGACAACACCGTTCTTC. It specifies CASSSERTTPFF. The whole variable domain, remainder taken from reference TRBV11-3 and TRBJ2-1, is EAGVVQSPRYKIIEKKQPVAFWCNPISGHNTLYWYLQNLGQGPELLIRYENEEAVDDSQLPKDRFSAERLKGVDSTLKIQPAELGDSAVYLCASSSERTTPFFGPGTRLTVL.

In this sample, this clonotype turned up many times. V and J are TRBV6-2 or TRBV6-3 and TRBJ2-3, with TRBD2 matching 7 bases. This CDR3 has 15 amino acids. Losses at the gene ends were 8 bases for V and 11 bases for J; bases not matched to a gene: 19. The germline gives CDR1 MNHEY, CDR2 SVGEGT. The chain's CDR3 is CASLKGRAPPSGQYF. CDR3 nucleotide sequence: TGTGCCAGCCTCAAGGGGAGGGCCCCCCCTTCGGGGCAGTATTTT.

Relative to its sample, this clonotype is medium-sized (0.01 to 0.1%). CDR3 residues: CASSVGTGLGQFF. The CDR3, as DNA: TGTGCCAGCAGCGTAGGGACAGGTTTGGGGCAGTTCTTC. This chain connects TRBV9 to TRBJ2-1; TRBD1 aligns across 7 bases. The J segment lost 12 bases and the V segment lost 0 bases, leaving 6 bases of the junction unmatched. Germline V gene data show CDR1 as SGDLS and CDR2 as YYNGEE. The CDR3 consists of 13 residues. Based on the CDR3 plus reference TRBV9 and TRBJ2-1, the full variable domain is DSGVTQTPKHLITATGQRVTLRCSPRSGDLSVYWYQQSLDQGLQFLIQYYNGEERAKGNILERFSAQQFPDLHSELNLSSLELGDSALYFCASSVGTGLGQFFGPGTRLTVL.